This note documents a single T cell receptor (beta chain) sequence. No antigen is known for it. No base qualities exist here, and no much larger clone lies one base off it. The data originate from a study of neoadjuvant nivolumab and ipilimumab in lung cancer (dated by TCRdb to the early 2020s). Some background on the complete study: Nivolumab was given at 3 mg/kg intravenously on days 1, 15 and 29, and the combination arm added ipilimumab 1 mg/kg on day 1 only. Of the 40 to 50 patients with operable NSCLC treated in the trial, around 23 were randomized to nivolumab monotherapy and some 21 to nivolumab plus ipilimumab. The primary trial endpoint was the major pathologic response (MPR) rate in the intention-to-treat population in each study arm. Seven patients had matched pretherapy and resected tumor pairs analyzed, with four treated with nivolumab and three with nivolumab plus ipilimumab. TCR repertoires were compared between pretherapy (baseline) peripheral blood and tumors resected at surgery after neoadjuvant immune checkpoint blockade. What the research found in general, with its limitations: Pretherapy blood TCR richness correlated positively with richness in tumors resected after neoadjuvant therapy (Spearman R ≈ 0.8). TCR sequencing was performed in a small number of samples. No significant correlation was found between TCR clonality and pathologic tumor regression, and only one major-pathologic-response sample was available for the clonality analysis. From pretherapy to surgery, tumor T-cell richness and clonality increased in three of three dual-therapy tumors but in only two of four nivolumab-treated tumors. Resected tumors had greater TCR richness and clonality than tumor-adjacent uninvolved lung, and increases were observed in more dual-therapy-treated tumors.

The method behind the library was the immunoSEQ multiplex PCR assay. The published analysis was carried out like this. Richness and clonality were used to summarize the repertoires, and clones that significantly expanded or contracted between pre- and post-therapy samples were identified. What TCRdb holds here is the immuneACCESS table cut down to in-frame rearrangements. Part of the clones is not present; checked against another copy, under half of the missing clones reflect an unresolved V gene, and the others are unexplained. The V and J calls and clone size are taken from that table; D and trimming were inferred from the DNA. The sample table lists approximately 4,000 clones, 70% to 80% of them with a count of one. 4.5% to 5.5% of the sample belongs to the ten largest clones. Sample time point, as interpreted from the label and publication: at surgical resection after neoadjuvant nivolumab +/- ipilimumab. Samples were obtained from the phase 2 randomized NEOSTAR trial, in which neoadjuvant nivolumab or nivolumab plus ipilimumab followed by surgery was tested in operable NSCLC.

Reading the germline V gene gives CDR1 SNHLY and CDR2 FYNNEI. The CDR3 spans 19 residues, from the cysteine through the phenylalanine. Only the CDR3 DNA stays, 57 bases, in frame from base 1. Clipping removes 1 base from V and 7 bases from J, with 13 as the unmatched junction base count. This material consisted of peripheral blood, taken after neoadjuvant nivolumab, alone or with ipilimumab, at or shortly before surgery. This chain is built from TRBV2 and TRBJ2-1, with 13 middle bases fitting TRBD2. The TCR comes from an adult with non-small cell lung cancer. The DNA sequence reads TGTGCCAGCAGTGAAGGATGGGGACTAGCGGGATCCTCCGGGAATGAGCAGTTCTTC. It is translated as CASSEGWGLAGSSGNEQFF.